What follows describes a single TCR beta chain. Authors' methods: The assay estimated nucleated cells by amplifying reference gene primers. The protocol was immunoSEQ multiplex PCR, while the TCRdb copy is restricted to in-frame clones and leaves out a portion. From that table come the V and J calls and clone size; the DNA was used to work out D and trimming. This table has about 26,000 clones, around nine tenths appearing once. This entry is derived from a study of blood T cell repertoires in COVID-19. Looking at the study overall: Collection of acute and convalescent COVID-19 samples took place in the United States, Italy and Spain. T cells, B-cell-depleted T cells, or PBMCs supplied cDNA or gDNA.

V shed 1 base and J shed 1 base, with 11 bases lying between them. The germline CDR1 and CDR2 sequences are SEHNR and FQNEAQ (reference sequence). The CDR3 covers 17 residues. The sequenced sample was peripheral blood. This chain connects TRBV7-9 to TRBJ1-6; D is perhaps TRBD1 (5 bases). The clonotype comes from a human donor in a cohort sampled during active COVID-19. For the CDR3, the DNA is TGTGCCAGCAGCTTAGGGGCAGCAGGGTCCTATAATTCACCCCTCCACTTT. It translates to CASSLGAAGSYNSPLHF.